Presented here are 21 T cell receptor beta chains from one specimen sequenced in a study of identical twins. TCRdb recomputed calls from the 5' RACE reads with MiXCR, one row per CDR3 protein. The sample has about 260,000 distinct CDR3 sequences, roughly 7% seen once. These data were also filed under a second study, of yellow fever vaccine responses in identical twins.

Sequencing was carried out using memory (CD45RO+) T cells sorted from blood. The receptor set was obtained from a woman younger than 30 in good health.

The V gene is TRBV28, the J gene TRBJ2-1; D is possibly TRBD1 or TRBD2 (5 bases each). The CDR3 contains 13 residues. The germline V gene encodes CDR1 MDHEN and CDR2 SYDVKM. The V gene lost 6 bases and the J gene lost 7 bases, with 13 bases spanning the gap. The CDR3 protein is CASRSGTTNEQFF. CDR3 DNA: TGTGCCAGCAGATCCGGGACCACAAATGAGCAGTTCTTC.

This clonotype was seen many times. The V gene is TRBV20-1, the J gene TRBJ1-1; D uncertain. The CDR3 sequence is 14 residues long. V was trimmed by 3 bases and J by 4 bases, leaving 15 bases between them. CDR1 and CDR2 (germline): DFQATT, SNEGSKA (reference sequence). CDR3 bases: TGCAGTGCTAGGATGGCGTATGGGATCACTGAAGCTTTCTTT. Its translation is CSARMAYGITEAFF.

This clonotype was recorded many times. The gene calls are TRBV16 and TRBJ1-2, with D perhaps TRBD1 (6 bases). The germline V and J ends were trimmed by 7 bases and 8 bases, with 17 bases remaining between them. CDR1 is KGHSY and CDR2 is FQNENV in the germline V gene. The CDR3 contains 13 residues. The chain's CDR3 is CASITGTIGGYTF. The DNA for the CDR3 is TGTGCCAGCATAACCGGGACAATCGGAGGCTACACCTTC.

The chain is built from TRBV29-1 and TRBJ1-2, with D perhaps TRBD1 (6 bases). The CDR3 is 12 residues long. Trimming took off 4 bases at V and 4 bases at J, with 10 bases between the two ends. Germline V gives CDR1 SQVTM, CDR2 ANQGSEA. Here the CDR3 DNA reads TGCAGCGTTGTTTCAGGGGTCTATGGCTACACCTTC. The encoded protein is CSVVSGVYGYTF.

This clonotype has ten or more counts. The chain combines TRBV29-1 with TRBJ2-2; TRBD2 matches at 9 bases. CDR3 size: 18 residues. Germline assignment: CDR1 SQVTM and CDR2 ANQGSEA. V was clipped by 1 base and J by 4 bases; unmatched bases: 13. The chain's CDR3 is CSVEVETSGVWGTGELFF. Here the CDR3 DNA reads TGCAGCGTTGAAGTTGAGACTAGCGGTGTATGGGGCACCGGGGAGCTGTTTTTT.

V and J are TRBV20-1 and TRBJ2-3; 15 bases are shared with TRBD2. Germline-derived CDR1 and CDR2 are DFQATT and SNEGSKA (reference sequence). The CDR3 loop spans 18 amino acids. Trimming removed 6 bases from V and 4 bases from J; junction bases left unmatched: 14. CDR3 sequence (DNA): TGCAGTGCCCCGGGGGGACTAGCGGGAGGAGGACAGGCAGATACGCAGTATTTT. It encodes CSAPGGLAGGGQADTQYF.

This clonotype has more than one count but fewer than ten. The chain couples TRBV4-2 to TRBJ1-4; tentatively, D is TRBD1 (5 bases). V was pared by 6 bases and J by 8 bases, with 19 bases between. Germline lookup yields CDR1 LGHNA and CDR2 YNFKEQ. The CDR3 extends over 15 amino acids. This chain's CDR3 is CASSPRDRGDEKLFF. CDR3 sequence (DNA): TGTGCCAGCAGTCCAAGAGATCGGGGGGACGAAAAACTGTTTTTT.

The rearrangement joins TRBV5-5 to TRBJ1-2; D ambiguous. Trimming shortened V by 1 base and J by 8 bases, and 15 bases separated the two germline ends. CDR3 size: 14 residues. CDR1 and CDR2 from the germline V gene are SGHKS and YYEKEE (reference sequence). In DNA, the CDR3 is TGTGCCAGCAGCTTGATCCACACCCCGGAGGGCTACACCTTC. This encodes CASSLIHTPEGYTF. The complete variable domain, with remaining parts taken from reference TRBV5-5 and TRBJ1-2, reads DAGVTQSPTHLIKTRGQQVTLRCSPISGHKSVSWYQQVLGQGPQFIFQYYEKEERGRGNFPDRFSARQFPNYSSELNVNALLLGDSALYLCASSLIHTPEGYTFGSGTRLTVV.

The chain combines TRBV7-9 with TRBJ1-2; 8 nucleotides agree with TRBD1. CDR3 length equals 12 residues. With V trimmed by 4 bases and J by 7 bases, 2 bases remained unmatched. Per the germline V gene, CDR1 is SEHNR and CDR2 is FQNEAQ (reference sequence). The CDR3, as DNA: TGTGCCAGCAGCTCGGACAGGGCTGGCTACACCTTC. Its protein product is CASSSDRAGYTF.

The table lists this clonotype with a few counts. This chain joins TRBV20-1 and TRBJ1-5, with TRBD1 as a possible D gene (5 bases). Germline assignment: CDR1 DFQATT and CDR2 SNEGSKA (reference sequence). Trimming removed 6 bases at V and 1 base at J, with 10 bases between. This CDR3 comprises 13 residues. This CDR3 reads CSAQGPSNQPQHF. The CDR3 nucleotides are TGCAGTGCCCAGGGACCCAGCAATCAGCCCCAGCATTTT.

This clonotype occurred many times. The chain employs TRBV12-3 or TRBV12-4 and TRBJ1-1, with a possible D match to TRBD1 (6 bases). The CDR3 runs to 13 residues. With 7 bases removed from V and 5 bases from J, the gap between germline ends came to 14 bases. The CDR3, as DNA: TGTGCCAGCACCTGGGGGGCAGCGACTGAAGCTTTCTTT. The encoded protein is CASTWGAATEAFF.

In this sample, this clonotype turned up many times. The rearrangement joins TRBV10-3 to TRBJ1-6; D is unclear. The CDR3 is 14 residues long. The germline gives CDR1 ENHRY, CDR2 SYGVKD. The V and J ends lost 4 bases and 5 bases respectively, with 9 bases between them. CDR3 nucleotides: TGTGCCATCAGTGCTGGCGCTAATAATTCACCCCTCCACTTT. Translation: CAISAGANNSPLHF.

The table lists this clonotype with a few counts. The chain combines TRBV7-3 with TRBJ1-2, with D possibly being TRBD1 (5 bases). Germline V gene sequence: CDR1 SGHTA, CDR2 FQGTGA. Deletions cut 4 bases from V and 4 bases from J, with 19 bases between. The CDR3 is 16 amino acids. The CDR3 here is CASSSDSPTSFYGYTF. The DNA for the CDR3 is TGTGCCAGCAGCTCCGACAGCCCCACTTCTTTCTATGGCTACACCTTC.

This clonotype appeared many times. The gene calls are TRBV3-1 and TRBJ2-6, with 13 bases aligning to TRBD2. The CDR3 runs 19 residues. Germline CDR1 LGHDT, CDR2 YNNKEL (reference sequence). V gave up 3 bases and J gave up 2 bases; unmatched junction bases: 7. The CDR3 DNA reads as TGTGCCAGCAGCCACCTGACTAGCGGGAGGTGGACTGGGGCCAACGTCCTGACTTTC. Protein product: CASSHLTSGRWTGANVLTF.

This clonotype was detected many times. The chain couples TRBV12-3 or TRBV12-4 to TRBJ1-1; the D is unclear. This CDR3 has 13 amino acids. The V end was cut by 6 bases, the J end by 3 bases, with 11 bases between. The CDR3 DNA follows: TGTGCCAGCAGGGTTCTTGGAGACACTGAAGCTTTCTTT. Translation gives CASRVLGDTEAFF.

This clonotype was detected ten times or more. V gene TRBV20-1 combines with J gene TRBJ1-3; 9 bases agree with TRBD1. V lost 4 bases to trimming and J lost 1 base; unmatched junction nucleotides: 2. This CDR3 is built from 14 residues. Germline CDR1 is DFQATT and CDR2 is SNEGSKA (reference sequence). CDR3 bases: TGCAGTGCTACGGGACAGGGTTCTGGAAACACCATATATTTT. It yields the protein CSATGQGSGNTIYF.

This clonotype has ten or more counts. This chain connects TRBV6-5 to TRBJ2-3; 8 bases line up with TRBD2. This CDR3 is 16 amino acids long. Germline V gives CDR1 MNHEY, CDR2 SVGAGI. J gave up 1 base and V 0 bases, and 3 bases lay outside the gene matches. The CDR3 reads CASSYSPGGGTDTQYF. The CDR3 coding sequence is TGTGCCAGCAGTTACTCACCGGGAGGGGGCACAGATACGCAGTATTTT.

This clonotype was counted ten times or more. This sequence joins TRBV28 and TRBJ1-5; a weak D match, TRBD1 (6 bases). Trimming took off 5 bases at V and 6 bases at J, with 8 bases between the two ends. There are 12 residues in the CDR3. The V gene's germline CDR1 is MDHEN and CDR2 SYDVKM. The CDR3 is CASSRGLQPQHF. Written as DNA, the CDR3 is TGTGCCAGCAGTCGGGGGCTTCAGCCCCAGCATTTT.

This clonotype was counted only a few times. This chain links TRBV27 with TRBJ1-6, with D unclear. CDR1 and CDR2 from the germline V gene are MNHEY and SMNVEV (reference sequence). This CDR3 is built from 13 residues. V was trimmed by 7 bases and J by 9 bases, leaving 13 bases between them. The CDR3 protein is CASTQTPGSPLHF. The CDR3 nucleotides are TGTGCCAGCACCCAGACTCCCGGTTCACCCCTCCACTTT.

This clonotype was seen a handful of times. This chain uses TRBV2 with TRBJ1-6, with 8 positions matching TRBD1. The V gene end was trimmed by 5 bases and the J gene end by 6 bases; junction bases not matched to a gene: 9. This CDR3 contains 16 residues. In germline, CDR1 is SNHLY, CDR2 FYNNEI. CDR3 DNA: TGTGCCAGCAGTAGGACAGGGCTCCTAATTAATTCACCCCTCCACTTT. It translates to CASSRTGLLINSPLHF.

This clonotype has a count of ten or more. This chain links TRBV5-1 with TRBJ1-5; possibly TRBD1 for D (5 bases). Germline V CDR1 and CDR2: SGHRS, YFSETQ. V gave up 6 bases and J gave up 4 bases, with 17 bases separating them. The CDR3 extends over 15 amino acids. CDR3 loop: CASTPDGAGNQPQHF. The CDR3 bases are TGCGCCAGCACCCCTGACGGGGCCGGTAATCAGCCCCAGCATTTT.